The source of this T cell receptor (beta chain) is a study of blood T cell repertoires in COVID-19. On the study more broadly: Acute and convalescent COVID-19 specimens originated in the United States, Italy and Spain.

The CDR3 sequence is 17 residues long. V shed 4 bases and J 1 base; nucleotides not matched to a gene: 8. Per the germline V gene, CDR1 is MGHRA and CDR2 is YSYEKL. Original analysis: Amplification of reference gene primers provided the estimated nucleated cell counts. Sequencing was performed with immunoSEQ multiplex PCR; in TCRdb, only in-frame clones are kept and a portion is missing. Clone size and V and J calls were adopted from that table, with D and trimming inferred from the DNA. The data contain over 150,000 clones, 85% to 90% of them singletons. The receptor was derived from a man aged 50-59 years with active or convalescent COVID-19. The chain couples TRBV4-1 to TRBJ2-3; 10 positions match TRBD2. The sample was peripheral blood. CDR3 sequence (DNA): TGCGCCAGCAGCCGACTTACTAGCGGGATGGGCACAGATACGCAGTATTTT. This translates into CASSRLTSGMGTDTQYF.